This record looks at one T cell receptor (beta chain) sequence and its context. The antigen remains undetermined. This specimen belongs to a study of cytomegalovirus exposure and HLA in healthy donors. Whole-study results and caveats: Earlier findings revealed that most TCR beta V segments proved productive either about 87% or about 30% of the time.

PCR involved 60 Vbeta and 13 Jbeta primers. In the original workflow: A follow-up analysis tallied about 88 million unique TCR beta chains, some 11 million shared. Libraries were prepared by immunoSEQ multiplex PCR; TCRdb keeps only in-frame clonotypes and omits some of them. Clonal size and the V and J genes are those of that table, whereas D and trimming came from the DNA. The table lists around 140,000 clones, 88% of them singletons. The CDR3 is made up of 14 amino acids. Germline V gene lookup returns CDR1 SNHLY and CDR2 FYNNEI. V shed 6 bases and J shed 1 base, with 12 bases lying between them. Sample: PBMCs. The clonotype comes from a woman in her forties in good health and CMV-seronegative. The chain recombines TRBV2 with TRBJ2-5, with D possibly matching TRBD1 (6 bases). The CDR3 DNA follows: TGTGCCAGCAGACCACAGACAGGCCAAGAGACCCAGTACTTC. Residues: CASRPQTGQETQYF. Complete variable domain (other parts from reference TRBV2 and TRBJ2-5): EPEVTQTPSHQVTQMGQEVILRCVPISNHLYFYWYRQILGQKVEFLVSFYNNEISEKSEIFDDQFSVERPDGSNFTLKIRSTKLEDSAMYFCASRPQTGQETQYFGPGTRLLVL.